This entry is about one TCR beta chain. Its antigen remains unknown. The sample originates from a study of T cell responses to AZD1222 COVID-19 vaccine. Points from the study as a whole: Donors skewed white British and female; clonal diversity was possibly underestimated. At 160-218 and 743-854, vaccine-associated CD4 TCRs were dominant, and they spanned spike.

The table came from immunoSEQ multiplex PCR; TCRdb's copy has only in-frame clones and leaves some out. The sample includes 190,000 or so clones, around 90% of them seen just once. Pooling of second doses given at about 4 or about 12 weeks was done. CDR1 is GTSNPN and CDR2 is SVGIG in the germline V gene (reference sequence). The CDR3 contains 11 residues. The V end was cut by 5 bases, the J end by 5 bases, with 7 bases between. The J gene is TRBJ1-3, the V gene TRBV30, with D uncertain. Sequenced here: peripheral blood, sampled 28 days after the second AZD1222 dose. This TCR came from an adult who received the AZD1222 COVID-19 vaccine. The DNA of the CDR3 is TGTGCCTGGGCTGACAGAAACACCATATATTTT. Its protein is CAWADRNTIYF.